These 8 T cell receptor beta chains were sequenced from one sample in a study of cytomegalovirus exposure and HLA in healthy donors. 13 Jbeta primers and 60 Vbeta primers were used for the PCR. Only in-frame clones appear in the TCRdb table, and some are missing; sequencing was by immunoSEQ multiplex PCR. This repertoire comprises 60,000 to 70,000 clones; its ten largest clones make up around a sixth. The source material was PBMCs. These TCRs come from a boy younger than 18 in good health and CMV-seronegative.

The CDR3 sequence is CASSVSSGSSTDTQYF. CDR3 DNA sequence: TGTGCCAGCAGTGTGAGTAGCGGGAGTTCTACAGATACGCAGTATTTT. The chain has TRBV6-1 and TRBJ2-3; 9 bases fit TRBD2. CDR1 and CDR2 from the germline V gene are MNHNS and SASEGT. The length of the CDR3 is 16 residues. Trimming removed 4 bases from V and 3 bases from J; junction bases left unmatched: 8.

The chain couples TRBV30 to TRBJ2-1; D is possibly TRBD1 (6 bases). The CDR3 is 13 residues long. The germline V gene encodes CDR1 GTSNPN and CDR2 SVGIG (reference sequence). The ends were cut back, 1 base at V and 4 bases at J, with 8 bases in the middle. The CDR3 DNA reads TGTGCCTGGAGTGGGACAGATTACAATGAGCAGTTCTTC. This encodes CAWSGTDYNEQFF.

J is TRBJ1-5 and V is TRBV30, with 9 bases that match TRBD1. The CDR3 totals 18 residues. Per the germline V gene, CDR1 is GTSNPN and CDR2 is SVGIG (reference sequence). The V segment lost 0 bases and the J segment 7 bases; nucleotides outside the gene matches: 16. In DNA, the CDR3 is TGTGCCTGGAGTGTACCATCCTCCGGGACAGGGAAAGGACAGCCCCAGCATTTT. Its protein product is CAWSVPSSGTGKGQPQHF. Looking up the rest from reference TRBV30 and TRBJ1-5 gives the full variable domain: SQTIHQWPATLVQPVGSPLSLECTVEGTSNPNLYWYRQAAGRGLQLLFYSVGIGQISSEVPQNLSASRPQDRQFILSSKKLLLSDSGFYLCAWSVPSSGTGKGQPQHFGDGTRLSIL.

The chain links TRBV27 to TRBJ2-7; tentatively, D is TRBD1 (6 bases). The CDR3 is 12 amino acids. V was pared by 3 bases and J by 7 bases, with 10 bases between. Germline V lookup: CDR1 MNHEY, CDR2 SMNVEV (reference sequence). CDR3 loop: CASSFPTGEQYF. CDR3 in DNA: TGTGCCAGCAGTTTTCCTACAGGGGAGCAGTACTTC.

The CDR3 bases are TGTGCCAGCAGATTTGACAGGAACTACGAGCAGTACTTC. Protein sequence: CASRFDRNYEQYF. This chain connects TRBV6-5 to TRBJ2-7; TRBD1 is a possible D gene (6 bases). The CDR3 totals 13 residues. Germline V lookup: CDR1 MNHEY, CDR2 SVGAGI. The V gene lost 6 bases and the J gene lost 3 bases, with 12 bases spanning the gap.

A word on this clone: Sequence at one end of the junction differs from germline and may be a read error. V usage is TRBV6-6 and J usage is TRBJ2-1; 7 nucleotides match TRBD1. CDR1 and CDR2 from the germline V gene are MNHNY and SVGAGI (reference sequence). The CDR3 extends over 14 amino acids. The CDR3, as DNA: TGTGCCAGCAGTTTCCCGGGACAGCTAAATGGGCAGTTCTTC. This gives the protein CASSFPGQLNGQFF.

V and J are TRBV29-1 and TRBJ2-1, with D perhaps TRBD2 (5 bases). CDR1 and CDR2 from the germline V gene are SQVTM and ANQGSEA. The V gene lost 6 bases and the J gene lost 8 bases, with 11 bases spanning the gap. This CDR3 has 11 amino acids. DNA of the CDR3: TGCAGCGTAGGGCGGGTCGATGAGCAGTTCTTC. Its translation is CSVGRVDEQFF.

V and J are TRBV12-5 and TRBJ2-3, with 8 bases identical to TRBD1. Trimming at V came to 5 bases and at J to 3 bases, leaving 7 bases not matched to a gene. This CDR3 comprises 15 residues. The germline CDR1 and CDR2 sequences are LGHNT and FRNRAP. The CDR3 sequence is CASGRRTGRTDTQYF. CDR3 bases: TGTGCTAGTGGTCGCCGGACAGGGCGGACAGATACGCAGTATTTT.